This TCR beta chain was captured by sequencing in a study of regulatory T cells. The study, taken as a whole, reports: In CD3G-deficient patients, conventional CD4+ T cells were enriched for hydrophobic CDR3 residues at positions 6 and 7.

The germline V and J ends were trimmed by 2 bases and 1 base, with 5 bases remaining between them. The CDR3 sequence is 13 residues long. Germline V gene data show CDR1 as MDHEN and CDR2 as SYDVKM. With regard to this clone: Its target is unknown.

The primer mix had 52 TRBV and 13 TRBJ primers. Only in-frame clones appear in the TCRdb table, and some are missing; sequencing was by immunoSEQ multiplex PCR. The sample lists tens of thousands of clones, about 94% occurring once. Two CD3G-deficient patients had more severe autoimmunity; all had some. CD4+ T cells were divided by sorting: CD25-high CD127-low Tregs, CD25-low CD127-high conventional cells. Sequencing input: conventional CD4+ T cells sorted from blood. This clonotype was sampled from a child aged 2 to 10 with CD3G deficiency. This chain uses TRBV28 with TRBJ1-1; D not resolved. CDR3 DNA sequence: TGTGCCAGCAGTTTAGTTCCGAACACTGAAGCTTTCTTT. It translates to CASSLVPNTEAFF.